This T cell receptor beta chain was obtained from a study of regulatory T cells in long-lasting Graves disease (dated by TCRdb to about 2021). With regard to the full study: Persistent Graves' disease was defined as antithyroid drug treatment for over 5 years with persistently positive TSH receptor autoantibodies. The study took place in China and was registered as a clinical trial. A total of roughly 33 samples were covered by TCR sequencing, comprising around 13 persistent and roughly 20 newly diagnosed Graves' disease patients. Patients with persistent Graves' disease were compared with patients with newly diagnosed Graves' disease using TCR sequencing and RNA sequencing of peripheral blood. In the clinical cohort, patients with persistent Graves' disease had used antithyroid drugs for an average of around 9.3 years.

The library was produced with multiplex PCR. Sequenced on an Illumina HiSeq 4000. iRepertoire HTBI primers and Arm-PCR amplification of CDR3 regions were used to construct TCR beta libraries. Gel purification was performed on PCR products prior to sequencing. For the original study's pipeline: A total of fewer than 70 TRBV and 14 TRBJ segments were identified across samples and were used for gene usage analysis of CDR3 amino acid clonotypes. Filtered high-quality paired reads were merged into contigs using COPE and FqMerger. Contigs were aligned with BLAST to IMGT TRBV, TRBD and TRBJ reference genes, and CDR3 was defined per IMGT. Clonotypes above 0.1% frequency were classified as highly expanded clones. Repertoire diversity was measured by Shannon entropy, and V-J evenness by the Gini coefficient. A clonotype found in more than one individual was treated as public. The public reads were reanalyzed by TCRdb: fastp trimming at Q25, MiXCR alignment, in-frame beta chains only. For every CDR3 protein sequence, its rows merge into one entry that carries the most common genes and DNA. For this entry, the V and J calls and clone size follow TCRdb and not the study's own pipeline. In all, the sample holds about 660,000 distinct CDR3 sequences, and 30% of those were seen once. The top ten constitute about 40% of the sample.

About this clonotype: Its specific antigen is unknown. No much larger clone is present one base from it, and per-base qualities are unavailable.

Explained via the paper, the time point label denotes: persistent/refractory GD, antithyroid drugs over 5 years with positive TRAb. For both TCR sequencing and RNA sequencing, RNA was extracted from PBMCs in TRIzol. The diagnosis of Graves' disease followed American Thyroid Association guidelines. Patients were recruited from an endocrinology department in Xi'an, China. Each patient gave around 9 milliliters of peripheral blood, collected in an EDTA anticoagulant tube. Ficoll Paque Plus density gradient separation was used to isolate PBMCs, and no additional T cell sorting was done. An Agilent 2100 Bioanalyzer and agarose gel were used to check RNA quality, and a NanoDrop 2000 was used to measure RNA concentration. Study-wide conclusions, independent of this receptor: The study examined only peripheral blood because the primary lesion, thyroid tissue, could not be accessed. Compared with newly diagnosed patients, persistent Graves' disease patients had lower TCR Shannon entropy and fewer highly expanded clones, which suggests clonal expansion. Sequencing and analysis were limited to the TCR beta chain. TRBV28, TRBJ1-2 and TRBJ2-5 were preferentially used in persistent disease, while TRBV20-1 and TRBJ2-1 were favored in newly diagnosed disease. More public clonotypes were shared among persistent patients (roughly 2,700) than among newly diagnosed patients (under 1,000). As a limitation, the authors acknowledged that the small sample size may reduce accuracy.

CDR1 and CDR2 (SEHNR, FQNEAQ) derive from the germline V gene (reference sequence). V lost 1 base and J lost 7 bases, and the count of bases not matched to a germline gene is 4. From its cysteine to its phenylalanine, the CDR3 spans 15 amino acids. Kept here is only the CDR3 DNA, which spans 45 bases and is read in frame from base 1. The material was peripheral blood mononuclear cells (PBMCs), obtained when the disease was refractory, from a patient treated with antithyroid drugs. Rearrangement joined TRBV7-9 to TRBJ1-2, and 12 junctional nucleotides match TRBD1. The receptor comes from a female donor with Graves disease. The DNA sequence follows: TGTGCCAGCAGCTTAGTCGGGACAGGGGGCTTTGGCTACACCTTC. It specifies CASSLVGTGGFGYTF.